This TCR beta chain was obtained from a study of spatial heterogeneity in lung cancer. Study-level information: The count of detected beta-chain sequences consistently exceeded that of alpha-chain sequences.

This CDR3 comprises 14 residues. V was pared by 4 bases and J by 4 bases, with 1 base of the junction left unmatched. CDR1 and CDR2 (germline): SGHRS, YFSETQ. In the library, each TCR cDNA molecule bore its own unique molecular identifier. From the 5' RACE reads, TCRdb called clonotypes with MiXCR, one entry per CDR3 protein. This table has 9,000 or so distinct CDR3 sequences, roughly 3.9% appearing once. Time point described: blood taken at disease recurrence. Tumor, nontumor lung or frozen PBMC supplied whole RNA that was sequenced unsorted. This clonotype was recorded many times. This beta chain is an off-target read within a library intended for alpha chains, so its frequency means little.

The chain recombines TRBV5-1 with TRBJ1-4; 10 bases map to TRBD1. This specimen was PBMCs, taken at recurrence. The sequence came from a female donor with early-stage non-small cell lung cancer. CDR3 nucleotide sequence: TGCGCCAGCAGCAGGGACAGGGGTAATGAAAAACTGTTTTTT. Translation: CASSRDRGNEKLFF.